This TCR beta chain was captured by sequencing in a study of blood T cell repertoires in COVID-19. Across the whole study: The United States, Italy and Spain supplied acute and convalescent COVID-19 samples. T cells, B-cell-depleted T cells, or PBMCs supplied cDNA or gDNA.

This clone has just a few counts. V lost 6 bases and J lost 4, with 9 bases in between. This CDR3 has 12 residues. Per the germline V gene, CDR1 is MGHRA and CDR2 is YSYEKL. Per the study methods: Quantification of nucleated cells was approximated via reference gene primer amplification. Using immunoSEQ multiplex PCR, the repertoire was profiled, and TCRdb retains in-frame clones only, with some absent. V, J and clone size derive from that table, while D and trimming were established from the DNA sequence. Here the sample spans about 170,000 clones, 84% being singletons. The rearrangement uses TRBV4-1 and TRBJ1-2, with D maybe TRBD1 (5 bases). This clonotype was sampled from a young man with active or convalescent COVID-19. Sequenced input: peripheral blood. CDR3 sequence: CASRGTGYGYTF. CDR3 DNA: TGCGCCAGCAGGGGAACAGGCTATGGCTACACCTTC.